This TCR beta chain was observed in a study of cytomegalovirus exposure and HLA in healthy donors. General observations from the study: The study flagged about 150 TCR beta chains as cytomegalovirus-associated.

Use of 60 Vbeta and 13 Jbeta primers characterized the PCR. Libraries were prepared by immunoSEQ multiplex PCR; TCRdb keeps only in-frame clonotypes and omits some of them. Altogether under 150,000 clones are present, 70% to 80% being singletons, with the ten largest covering about 1.8%. In the case of this clone: The antigen remains undetermined.

The CDR3 is 13 residues long. The germline CDR1 and CDR2 sequences are KGHSH and LQKENI. V lost 6 bases, J lost 6 bases, and 11 bases lay in between. The gene calls are TRBV18 and TRBJ2-2; D not resolved. Sequenced input: PBMCs. The receptor's source is a woman aged 50 to 60 in good health and CMV-seronegative. CDR3 amino acids: CASSRLDPGELFF. The DNA of the CDR3 is TGTGCCAGCTCGCGCCTAGATCCCGGGGAGCTGTTTTTT.